This is a list of T cell receptor beta chains from one sample in a study of blood T cell repertoires in COVID-19. Assay: immunoSEQ multiplex PCR; the TCRdb copy retains only in-frame clones and omits some. The sample lists 89,000 or so clones; approximately 85% were seen once. The sample taken for sequencing was peripheral blood. Source of these receptors: a human donor in a cohort sampled during active COVID-19. Each CDR3 is given with its conserved first and last residue. D genes are given only for firm matches. Expanded clones get a size class; other rows say once, few or many, or leave the size out.

TRBJ2-5 15 - - TRBV7-2 CASSLAALELETQYF TGTGCCAGCAGCTTAGCGGCGCTAGAGCTGGAGACCCAGTACTTC
TRBJ2-3 23 - - TRBV9 CASSALRNLDPYASSGSTDTQYF TGTGCCAGCAGCGCTCTTCGGAACCTCGACCCCTACGCTAGCAGTGGGAGCACAGATACGCAGTATTTT
TRBJ1-4 14 once TRBD1 TRBV30 CAWSLTGANEKLFF TGTGCCTGGAGTCTGACAGGGGCGAATGAAAAACTGTTTTTT
TRBJ1-4 14 - - TRBV10-2 CASKEGRSNEKLFF TGCGCCAGCAAAGAGGGCCGATCTAATGAAAAACTGTTTTTT
TRBJ1-2 15 - - TRBV3-1/TRBV3-2 CASSQDGRVGYGYTF TGTGCCAGCAGCCAAGATGGGAGGGTTGGCTATGGCTACACCTTC
TRBJ2-7 13 - - TRBV6-6 CASSPGVSYEQYF TGTGCCAGCAGTCCCGGGGTCTCCTACGAGCAGTACTTC
TRBJ2-7 15 - TRBD2 TRBV4-1 CASSRGGMGSYEQYF TGCGCCAGCAGCCGGGGAGGGATGGGGTCCTACGAGCAGTACTTC
TRBJ1-2 13 - - TRBV18 CASSSGQNYGYTF TGTGCCAGCTCCTCCGGACAGAACTATGGCTACACCTTC
TRBJ2-7 15 - TRBD2 TRBV5-1 CASSLTTSGREEQYF TGCGCCAGCAGCCTAACGACTAGCGGGAGGGAAGAGCAGTACTTC
TRBJ2-3 16 once TRBD1 TRBV4-2 CASSQQTGGSLDTQYF TGTGCCAGCAGCCAGCAGACAGGGGGCTCCTTAGATACGCAGTATTTT
TRBJ2-2 16 - TRBD2 TRBV13 CASSLRLAGETGELFF TGTGCCAGCAGCCTCAGACTAGCGGGAGAGACCGGGGAGCTGTTTTTT
TRBJ2-7 15 - - TRBV18 CASSSVGAGFDEQYF TGTGCCAGCTCATCCGTAGGGGCAGGGTTCGACGAGCAGTACTTC
TRBJ2-1 19 - TRBD1 TRBV7-6 CASSLGRFSRDSRFNEQFF TGTGCCAGCAGCTTAGGAAGGTTTAGTCGGGACAGCCGTTTCAATGAGCAGTTCTTC
TRBJ1-4 13 - - TRBV6-6 CASRHNPNEKLFF TGTGCCAGCAGACATAATCCTAATGAAAAACTGTTTTTT
TRBJ1-2 13 - - TRBV3-1/TRBV3-2 CASSQGLSDGYTF TGTGCCAGCAGCCAAGGGTTAAGCGACGGCTACACCTTC
TRBJ2-4 16 - TRBD2 TRBV5-8 CASSPGTSGRGYIQYF TGTGCCAGCAGCCCCGGGACTAGCGGGAGGGGATACATTCAGTACTTC
TRBJ1-5 14 - TRBD1 TRBV19 CASSQGEGNQPQHF TGTGCCAGTAGCCAGGGGGAAGGCAATCAGCCCCAGCATTTT
TRBJ2-7 13 - TRBD1 TRBV6-2/TRBV6-3 CASSYTGQGKSYF TGTGCCAGCAGTTACACCGGACAGGGGAAATCGTACTTC
TRBJ2-1 17 - - TRBV7-2 CASSPSPGRERGNEQFF TGTGCCAGCAGCCCCTCTCCGGGCAGGGAACGTGGAAATGAGCAGTTCTTC
TRBJ1-2 15 - TRBD1 TRBV28 CASTSGTGYFYGYTF TGTGCCAGCACCTCCGGGACAGGCTACTTTTATGGCTACACCTTC
TRBJ1-2 14 - - TRBV9 CASSSGVRVDGYTF TGTGCCAGCAGCTCGGGGGTGAGGGTGGATGGCTACACCTTC
TRBJ1-2 15 - - TRBV4-3 CASSQVQGTLGGYTF TGCGCCAGCAGCCAAGTCCAGGGCACTTTGGGTGGCTACACCTTC
TRBJ2-5 14 - TRBD1 TRBV7-2 CASSFGTGKETQYF TGTGCCAGCAGCTTCGGGACAGGGAAAGAGACCCAGTACTTC